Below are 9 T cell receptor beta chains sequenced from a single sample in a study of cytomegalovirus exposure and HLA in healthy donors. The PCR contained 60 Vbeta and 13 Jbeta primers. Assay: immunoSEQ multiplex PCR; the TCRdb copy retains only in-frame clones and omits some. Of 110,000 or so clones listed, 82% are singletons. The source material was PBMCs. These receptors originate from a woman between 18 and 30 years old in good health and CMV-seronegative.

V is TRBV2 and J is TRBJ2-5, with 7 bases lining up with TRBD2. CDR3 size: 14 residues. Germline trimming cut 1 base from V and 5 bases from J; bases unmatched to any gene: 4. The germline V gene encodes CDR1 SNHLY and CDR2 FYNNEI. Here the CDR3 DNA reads TGTGCCAGCAGTGAAGGACGGGAGGAGGAGACCCAGTACTTC. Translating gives CASSEGREEETQYF.

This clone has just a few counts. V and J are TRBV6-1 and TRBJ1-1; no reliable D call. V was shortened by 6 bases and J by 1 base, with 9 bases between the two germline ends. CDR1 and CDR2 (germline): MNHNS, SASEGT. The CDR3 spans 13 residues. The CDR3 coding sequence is TGTGCCAGCAGCGACACCCCGAACACTGAAGCTTTCTTT. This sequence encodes CASSDTPNTEAFF.

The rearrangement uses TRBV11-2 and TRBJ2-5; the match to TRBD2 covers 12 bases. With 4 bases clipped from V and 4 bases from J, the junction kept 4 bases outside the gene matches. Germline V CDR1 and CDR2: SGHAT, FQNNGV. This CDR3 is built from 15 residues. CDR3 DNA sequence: TGTGCCAGCAGCTCTAGCGGGGGGGCCGGAGAGACCCAGTACTTC. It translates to CASSSSGGAGETQYF.

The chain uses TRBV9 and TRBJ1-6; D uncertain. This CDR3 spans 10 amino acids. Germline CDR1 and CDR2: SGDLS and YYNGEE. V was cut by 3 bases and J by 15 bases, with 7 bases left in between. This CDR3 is CASSGRNLHF. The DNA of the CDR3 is TGTGCCAGCAGCGGGAGAAACCTCCACTTT.

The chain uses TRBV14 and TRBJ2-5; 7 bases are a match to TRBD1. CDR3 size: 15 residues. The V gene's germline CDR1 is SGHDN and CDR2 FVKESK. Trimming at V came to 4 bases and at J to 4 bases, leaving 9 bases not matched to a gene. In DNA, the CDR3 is TGTGCCAGCAGCCGTCGAACAGGGGAAGGAGAGACCCAGTACTTC. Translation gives CASSRRTGEGETQYF.

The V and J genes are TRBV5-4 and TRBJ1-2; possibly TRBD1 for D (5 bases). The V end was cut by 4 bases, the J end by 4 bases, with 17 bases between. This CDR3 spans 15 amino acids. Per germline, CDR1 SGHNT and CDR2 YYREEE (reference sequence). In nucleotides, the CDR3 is TGTGCCAGCAGCGCAAACGAAGGGGTTTTCTATGGCTACACCTTC. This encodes CASSANEGVFYGYTF.

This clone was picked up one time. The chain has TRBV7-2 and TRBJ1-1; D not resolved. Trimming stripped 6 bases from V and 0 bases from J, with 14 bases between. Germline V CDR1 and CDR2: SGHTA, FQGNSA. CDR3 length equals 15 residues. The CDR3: CASSSGRGMNTEAFF. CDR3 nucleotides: TGTGCCAGCAGTTCCGGACGGGGAATGAACACTGAAGCTTTCTTT.

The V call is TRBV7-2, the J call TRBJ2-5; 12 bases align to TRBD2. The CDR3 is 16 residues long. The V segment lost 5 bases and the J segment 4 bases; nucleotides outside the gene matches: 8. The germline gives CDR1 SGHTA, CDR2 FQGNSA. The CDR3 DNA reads TGTGCCAGCAGCCGGAGCCCTAGCGGGGGGGGAGAGACCCAGTACTTC. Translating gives CASSRSPSGGGETQYF.

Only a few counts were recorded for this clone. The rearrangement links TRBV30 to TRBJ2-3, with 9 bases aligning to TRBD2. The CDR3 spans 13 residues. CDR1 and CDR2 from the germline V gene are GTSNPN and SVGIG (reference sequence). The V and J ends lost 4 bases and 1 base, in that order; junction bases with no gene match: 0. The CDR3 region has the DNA TGTGCCTGGACTAGCGGGGGCACAGATACGCAGTATTTT. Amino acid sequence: CAWTSGGTDTQYF.